A single sample gave rise to the 24 T cell receptor beta chains below, sequenced in a study of T cell clonality in common variable immunodeficiency. Libraries were prepared by immunoSEQ multiplex PCR; TCRdb keeps only in-frame clonotypes and omits some of them. The repertoire consists of fewer than 65,000 clones, none detected only once. Sequenced material: peripheral blood mononuclear cells. These receptors came from a person aged 18-69 years in good health.

This clone was picked up many times. The read ends 3 residues early relative to the CDR3; the germline J gene fills the gap. The rearrangement joins TRBV4-1 to TRBJ1-2; maybe TRBD1 (6 bases). The CDR3 spans 16 residues. Trimming left V 0 bases short and J 6 bases short, with 17 bases between. The germline V gene encodes CDR1 MGHRA and CDR2 YSYEKL. The CDR3 sequence is CASSQEPPRGPHGYTF. The part of the CDR3 DNA that was read is TGCGCCAGCAGCCAAGAGCCCCCCAGGGGTCCTCATGGC.

This clone was detected ten times or more. The read stops 3 residues short of the end of the CDR3; the missing end is completed from the germline J gene. The genes are TRBV19 and TRBJ2-1; tentative D call: TRBD2 (6 bases). Germline V gives CDR1 LNHDA, CDR2 SQIVND (reference sequence). This CDR3 region has 14 residues. V gave up 3 bases and J gave up 8 bases, with 14 bases separating them. Here the CDR3 reads CASSMGLSLHEQFF. The covered CDR3 bases are TGTGCCAGTAGTATGGGACTCTCTCTCCATGAG.

There are many counts of this clone. The read ends 3 residues before the CDR3 terminus; that terminus is restored from the germline J gene. The genes are TRBV19 and TRBJ1-1; tentative D call: TRBD1 (6 bases). There are 13 residues in the CDR3. Germline lookup yields CDR1 LNHDA and CDR2 SQIVND (reference sequence). Trimming left V 9 bases short and J 0 bases short, with 11 bases between. The sequenced CDR3 bases are TGTGCCAGCGACACAGGGTTGAACACTGAA. Amino acids: CASDTGLNTE. In full, the CDR3 is CASDTGLNTEAFF.

This clone was seen more than once but under ten times. The observed sequence ends 3 residues before the CDR3 terminus, with the missing tail filled in from the germline J gene. The rearrangement links TRBV11-2 to TRBJ2-7; 9 bases align to TRBD2. The ends lost 1 base at V and 3 bases at J; junction bases unmatched: 4. CDR1 and CDR2 from the germline V gene are SGHAT and FQNNGV. The length of the CDR3 is 15 residues. The CDR3 spells CASSLGVAGVYEQYF. The covered CDR3 bases are TGTGCCAGCAGCTTAGGAGTAGCGGGAGTCTACGAG.

Many counts were recorded for this clone. With the read ending 3 residues before the CDR3 end, the germline J gene is used to fill in that end. The chain combines TRBV18 with TRBJ2-3; 7 bases line up with TRBD2. Per germline, CDR1 KGHSH and CDR2 LQKENI. V shed 2 bases and J 2 bases; nucleotides not matched to a gene: 4. This CDR3 is 15 amino acids long. The sequenced CDR3 bases are TGTGCCAGCTCACCAGCGGGGGTGGACACAGATACG. It encodes CASSPAGVDTDT. The full CDR3 reads CASSPAGVDTDTQYF.

This clone was counted many times. The sequenced fragment ends 3 residues before the CDR3 boundary, so the rest is inferred from the germline J gene. The chain combines TRBV11-2 with TRBJ2-1; D gene ambiguous. V was clipped by 1 base and J by 6 bases, with 10 bases between them. The CDR3 loop spans 14 amino acids. Germline loops: CDR1 SGHAT, CDR2 FQNNGV. CDR3 sequence: CASSLGLPSNEQFF. CDR3 bases read: TGTGCCAGCAGCTTAGGACTTCCCTCCAATGAG.

This clone was seen many times. The CDR3 is CSAFRGYNIGSEQYF. CDR3 bases read: TGCAGTGCTTTTAGGGGCTACAACATCGGGAGCGAG. The V gene is TRBV20-1, the J gene TRBJ2-7, with D possibly matching TRBD2 (6 bases). The read falls 3 residues short of the CDR3 end, and the missing part is taken from the germline J gene. Germline V gene sequence: CDR1 DFQATT, CDR2 SNEGSKA (reference sequence). The V end lost 5 bases, the J end lost 6 bases, and 23 bases lay between the germline ends. There are 15 residues in the CDR3.

This clone has at least ten counts. The CDR3 goes on 3 residues after the read ends, and that part is filled in from the germline J gene. The J gene is TRBJ1-2, the V gene TRBV7-2; D might be TRBD1 (5 bases). This CDR3 is 13 amino acids long. CDR1 and CDR2 from the germline V gene are SGHTA and FQGNSA. This chain's CDR3 is CASTSPGLVGYTF. The DNA read from the CDR3 is TGTGCCAGCACCTCACCGGGACTCGTCGGC.

This clone has at least ten counts. The CDR3 end lies 3 residues beyond the end of the read and is filled in from the germline J gene. This chain joins TRBV20-1 and TRBJ1-1, with TRBD1 matching over 7 bases. Germline trimming cut 1 base from V and 5 bases from J; bases unmatched to any gene: 16. Germline values: CDR1 DFQATT, CDR2 SNEGSKA (reference sequence). The CDR3 covers 17 residues. This CDR3 is CSARVEGYTGERTEAFF. Incomplete CDR3 DNA: TGCAGTGCTAGAGTCGAGGGCTACACAGGGGAGAGGACTGAA.

This clone occurred many times. The read halts 3 residues ahead of the CDR3 end, with the missing end drawn from the germline J gene. The chain is built from TRBV2 and TRBJ1-1; no clear D gene. There are 10 residues in the CDR3. Germline CDR1 reads SNHLY; CDR2 reads FYNNEI. The sequenced part of the CDR3 DNA is TGTGCCAGCAGTCACCCGGGG. Translated, it gives CASSHPG. The entire CDR3 reads CASSHPGAFF.

This clone was recorded many times. Read data end 3 residues before the CDR3 end; the end is taken from the germline J gene. The chain uses TRBV9 and TRBJ2-2; D is uncertain. The V end lost 0 bases, the J end lost 0 bases, and 15 bases lay between the germline ends. Germline V CDR1 and CDR2: SGDLS, YYNGEE. This CDR3 contains 18 residues. CDR3 sequence: CASSVATVSVSNTGELFF. The DNA read from the CDR3 is TGTGCCAGCAGCGTAGCTACAGTGTCTGTATCGAACACCGGGGAG.

This clone was observed at least ten times. The DNA ends 3 residues before the CDR3 does, and the rest of the CDR3 is filled in from the germline J gene. The chain links TRBV20-1 to TRBJ2-3; D not certain. From germline, CDR1 is DFQATT and CDR2 SNEGSKA (reference sequence). The CDR3 runs to 15 residues. The V and J ends lost 2 bases and 0 bases respectively, with 12 bases between them. CDR3 in amino acids: CSARPDTESTDTQYF. The CDR3 DNA, read in part, is TGCAGTGCTAGACCCGACACAGAGAGCACAGATACG.

This clone has ten or more counts. The sequenced fragment ends 3 residues before the CDR3 boundary, so the rest is inferred from the germline J gene. This chain uses TRBV7-9 with TRBJ1-1; D perhaps matches TRBD1 (5 bases). Trimming left V 5 bases short and J 4 bases short, with 14 bases between. The germline V gene encodes CDR1 SEHNR and CDR2 FQNEAQ (reference sequence). This CDR3 has 14 residues. The sequenced CDR3 bases are TGTGCCAGCAGCCCCATGGGGAGGGGCACTGAA. Encoded protein: CASSPMGRGTE. The whole CDR3 protein reads CASSPMGRGTEAFF. The full variable domain, in which reference TRBV7-9 and TRBJ1-1 provide the parts outside the CDR3, is DTGVSQNPRHKITKRGQNVTFRCDPISEHNRLYWYRQTLGQGPEFLTYFQNEAQLEKSRLLSDRFSAERPKGSFSTLEIQRTEQGDSAMYLCASSPMGRGTEAFFGQGTRLTVV.

There are many counts of this clone. The read terminates 3 residues ahead of where the CDR3 ends, so the germline J gene completes it. The chain combines TRBV19 with TRBJ1-2; TRBD1 aligns across 7 bases. V lost 8 bases to trimming and J lost 7 bases; unmatched junction nucleotides: 16. The length of the CDR3 is 15 residues. Germline-derived CDR1 and CDR2 are LNHDA and SQIVND (reference sequence). Partial CDR3 DNA: TGTGCCAGTGGCCGAGGGGGCTCTAAGGTCGGTGGC. It codes for CASGRGGSKVGG. The entire CDR3 protein reads CASGRGGSKVGGYTF.

This clone was detected many times. The CDR3 is cut off 3 residues early in the read; its end comes from the germline J gene. The genes are TRBV10-3 and TRBJ2-5, with 10 bases identical to TRBD1. The V segment lost 6 bases and the J segment 5 bases; nucleotides outside the gene matches: 9. Germline V gene sequence: CDR1 ENHRY, CDR2 SYGVKD. The CDR3 length is 15 residues. CDR3 sequence reads: CAISRTGGLGETQYF. The CDR3 DNA, read in part, is TGTGCCATCAGCCGGACAGGGGGATTAGGGGAGACC.

This clone was observed at least ten times. The read terminates 3 residues ahead of where the CDR3 ends, so the germline J gene completes it. The chain uses TRBV28 and TRBJ2-3; no clear D gene. This CDR3 has 13 residues. The germline V and J ends were trimmed by 2 bases and 5 bases, with 8 bases remaining between them. Germline loops: CDR1 MDHEN, CDR2 SYDVKM. Partial CDR3 DNA: TGTGCCAGCAGTTTACCGGGTTTAGATACG. Protein: CASSLPGLDT. In full, the CDR3 is CASSLPGLDTQYF.

This clone was seen ten or more times. The read falls 3 residues short of the CDR3 end, and the missing part is taken from the germline J gene. This rearrangement joins TRBV7-2 to TRBJ1-2; tentatively, D is TRBD1 (5 bases). The length of the CDR3 is 14 residues. Germline V CDR1 and CDR2: SGHTA, FQGNSA. V lost 1 base and J 5 bases, leaving 11 bases between the germline ends. Incomplete CDR3 DNA: TGTGCCAGCAGCTTAGGACAGAGGTATTATGGC. It translates to CASSLGQRYYG. The whole CDR3 protein is CASSLGQRYYGYTF.

As to this clone: Compared with germline, one end of the junction differs, possibly owing to a read error. The CDR3 extends 3 residues past the end of the read, so its final part is completed from the germline J gene. Other DNA sequences in this sample translate to the same CDR3. This rearrangement joins TRBV2 to TRBJ1-3; 8 bases align to TRBD1. The germline gives CDR1 SNHLY, CDR2 FYNNEI. The CDR3 totals 14 residues. This CDR3 reads CASGRGLSGNTIYF. CDR3 DNA (partial): TGTGCCAGTGGCAGGGGGCTCTCTGGAAACACT.

This clone was seen many times. The CDR3 goes on 3 residues after the read ends, and that part is filled in from the germline J gene. This chain uses TRBV14 with TRBJ2-1, with D tentatively TRBD1 (5 bases). V was clipped by 3 bases and J by 4 bases, with 10 bases between them. CDR1 and CDR2 from the germline V gene are SGHDN and FVKESK. CDR3 length equals 14 residues. The DNA read from the CDR3 is TGTGCCAGCAGCCACTGGGGCGCGTACAATGAG. Translated, it gives CASSHWGAYNE. From start to end, the CDR3 is CASSHWGAYNEQFF.

This clone showed up many times. The read falls 3 residues short of the CDR3 end, and the missing part is taken from the germline J gene. The V call is TRBV5-1, the J call TRBJ2-5; 10 bases fit TRBD1. Trimming at V came to 2 bases and at J to 1 base, leaving 2 bases not matched to a gene. The germline CDR1 and CDR2 sequences are SGHRS and YFSETQ. The CDR3 length is 15 residues. The CDR3 spells CASSLGTGVQETQYF. CDR3 bases read: TGCGCCAGCAGCTTAGGGACAGGGGTCCAAGAGACC. Using reference TRBV5-1 and TRBJ2-5 for the parts outside the CDR3, the full variable domain is KAGVTQTPRYLIKTRGQQVTLSCSPISGHRSVSWYQQTPGQGLQFLFEYFSETQRNKGNFPGRFSGRQFSNSRSEMNVSTLELGDSALYLCASSLGTGVQETQYFGPGTRLLVL.

Ten or more counts support this clone. The CDR3 end falls 3 residues outside the read, so it is completed with the germline J gene. Other DNA variants within this sample encode the same CDR3. This rearrangement joins TRBV6-2 or TRBV6-3 to TRBJ1-1; D gene unclear. Germline V gene data show CDR1 as MNHEY and CDR2 as SVGEGT. With 7 bases removed from V and 0 bases from J, the gap between germline ends came to 18 bases. This CDR3 is built from 16 residues. The DNA read from the CDR3 is TGTGCCAGCACCAGGTACAGAGGCGGGCTGAACACTGAA. Its translation: CASTRYRGGLNTE. The CDR3 reads in full as CASTRYRGGLNTEAFF.

This clone was picked up many times. Read data end 3 residues before the CDR3 end; the end is taken from the germline J gene. The gene calls are TRBV30 and TRBJ1-1; TRBD1 matches 7 bases. The CDR3 contains 12 residues. Per germline, CDR1 GTSNPN and CDR2 SVGIG (reference sequence). The ends lost 5 bases at V and 2 bases at J; junction bases unmatched: 2. The CDR3 bases that were read are TGTGCCTGGGACAGGGAAAACACTGAA. It is translated as CAWDRENTE. The full-length CDR3 reads as CAWDRENTEAFF.

This clone was seen repeatedly, ten times or more. The read finishes 3 residues shy of the CDR3 end, and the germline J gene is used to complete it. The chain is built from TRBV20-1 and TRBJ2-3; TRBD1 aligns across 8 bases. The CDR3 loop spans 17 amino acids. V gave up 5 bases and J gave up 3 bases; unmatched junction bases: 16. From germline, CDR1 is DFQATT and CDR2 SNEGSKA (reference sequence). The CDR3 region is CSALPTPGQGYTDTQYF. Incomplete CDR3 DNA: TGCAGTGCTCTCCCGACGCCTGGACAGGGTTATACAGATACG.

This clone was recorded at least ten times. The read stops 3 residues short of the end of the CDR3; the missing end is completed from the germline J gene. V gene TRBV6-1 combines with J gene TRBJ2-5; D possibly corresponds to TRBD2 (5 bases). The CDR3 has 14 amino acids. Germline V CDR1 and CDR2: MNHNS, SASEGT. V was shortened by 1 base and J by 4 bases, with 10 bases between the two germline ends. The CDR3 reads CASSEGTRGETQYF. CDR3 DNA (partial): TGTGCCAGCAGTGAAGGGACTCGGGGAGAGACC.